The entry below gives a single T cell receptor beta chain sequence along with its context. Its antigen remains unidentified. Pooling was applied to second doses at about 4 or about 12 weeks. This specimen belongs to a study of T cell responses to AZD1222 COVID-19 vaccine. Study results and limitations: Only a handful of AZD1222 recipients were seropositive at baseline. Donors, mostly white British, included more females; clonal diversity was possibly underestimated.

Looked up from germline, CDR1 is SGHTA and CDR2 is FQGTGA. This CDR3 is built from 15 residues. V lost 3 bases, J lost 2 bases, and 3 bases stayed unmatched. This table comes from immunoSEQ multiplex PCR, and its TCRdb copy is limited to in-frame clones, with some not included. Among about 94,000 clones listed, 88% were seen once. The chain carries TRBV7-3 and TRBJ2-1, with 8 bases fitting TRBD1. Sequencing used peripheral blood, obtained 28 days after the second AZD1222 dose. This receptor was taken from an adult who received the AZD1222 COVID-19 vaccine. The CDR3: CASSFGQGPYNEQFF. CDR3 DNA: TGTGCCAGCAGCTTCGGACAGGGCCCCTACAATGAGCAGTTCTTC.